This TCR beta chain was captured in a study of cytomegalovirus exposure and HLA in healthy donors. Whole-study findings and limits: A later analysis linked a missense DCLRE1C variant to TCR beta V- and J-gene trimming. Within an earlier analysis, most TCR beta V segments proved productive either about 90% or about 30% of the time.

Each donor's status was that of a healthy bone marrow donor. With V trimmed by 7 bases and J by 0 bases, 8 bases remained unmatched. Germline CDR1 is MDHEN and CDR2 is SYDVKM. This CDR3 contains 15 residues. This clone was detected once. The antigen is not known. The PCR made use of 60 Vbeta and 13 Jbeta primers. In the authors' methods: Unique TCR beta chains totaled roughly 81 million in a later count, with approximately 10 million of them shared. Assay used: immunoSEQ multiplex PCR; TCRdb lists only in-frame clones, some missing. That table supplies the V and J calls and clone size; D and trimming were determined from the DNA. The data hold 250,000 or so clones, with approximately 81% observed a single time.

What was sequenced was PBMCs. The V and J genes are TRBV28 and TRBJ2-7; 8 bases are shared with TRBD2. The sequence came from a human donor in good health. CDR3 in DNA: TGTGCCAGCACCCTGGGTACTAGCGGCTCCTACGAGCAGTACTTC. Translation: CASTLGTSGSYEQYF.